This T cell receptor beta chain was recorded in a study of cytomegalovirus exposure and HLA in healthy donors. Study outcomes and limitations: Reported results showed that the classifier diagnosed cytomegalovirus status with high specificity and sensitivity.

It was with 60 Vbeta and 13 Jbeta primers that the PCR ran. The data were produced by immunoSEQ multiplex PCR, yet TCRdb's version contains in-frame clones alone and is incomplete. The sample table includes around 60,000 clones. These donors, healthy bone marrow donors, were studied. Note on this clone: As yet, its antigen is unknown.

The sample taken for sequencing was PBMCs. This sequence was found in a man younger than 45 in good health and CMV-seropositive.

The CDR3 bases are TGTGCCAGCAGTGAGCGGGGGCGGGTCAATGAGCAGTTCTTC. Amino acid sequence: CASSERGRVNEQFF. J is TRBJ2-1 and V is TRBV6-1; TRBD2 might be the D (7 bases). Germline V gene data show CDR1 as MNHNS and CDR2 as SASEGT. Trimming took 3 bases from V and 6 from J, leaving 12 bases between them. The CDR3 totals 14 residues.